This T cell receptor (beta chain) derives from a study of T-cell memory formation after mild COVID-19 (dated by TCRdb to the early 2020s). About the investigation overall: TCR sequence clusters from the two donors were largely donor specific. Longitudinal TCRalpha and TCRbeta repertoire sequencing tracked T-cell clones expanding and contracting after mild COVID-19 in two donors. Two young, previously healthy adult volunteers, one female and one male, were included in the cohort. Overall study results and their limits: Contracting CD4+ clones were found mainly in CM and EM memory subsets, while CD8+ clones were enriched in EMRA. Some responding clones were detected in pre-infection memory, suggesting pre-existing cross-reactive memory T cells joined the SARS-CoV-2 response. Whether the second-wave clones peaking on day 37 were SARS-CoV-2 specific was not confirmed. The study included only two mild cases, and larger cohorts that include severe cases with pre-infection samples were judged to be necessary. From day 15 to 85, contracting clones showed balanced CD4/CD8 phenotypes, whereas a second wave of clones that expanded from day 15 to 37 leaned towards CD4+.

As encoded in the germline V gene (reference sequence), CDR1 is SEHNR while CDR2 is FQNEAQ. The CDR3 runs 18 amino acids, cysteine and phenylalanine included. Only the CDR3 DNA stays, 54 bases, in frame from base 1. Trimming takes 0 bases from V and 2 bases from J, and the germline ends sit 17 bases apart. The sequencer was an Illumina NovaSeq 6000. Using 5'RACE with constant-segment primers, TCRalpha and TCRbeta cDNA libraries were constructed, with sample barcodes and unique molecular identifiers added in the process. Trizol reagent was used to extract RNA from every sample. Libraries were amplified in two PCR steps, with a second sample barcode and Illumina TruSeq adapters added in the second step. The libraries were sequenced on an Illumina NovaSeq using 2 x 150 bp paired-end reads. As for the authors' bioinformatics: Demultiplexing of reads and collapsing into UMI-guided consensus sequences were performed with migec v1.2.7. With mixcr v2.1.11, UMI consensuses were aligned to TRA and TRB V and J templates and assembled into clonotypes. Clonotypes were classified as expanded or contracted when called significant by both edgeR and NoisET, with noise models trained on biological replicates. For edgeR calls, the cutoffs were a false discovery rate-adjusted p below 0.01 and a log2 fold-change threshold of 1. PCA with hierarchical clustering of max-normalized trajectories of the 1000 most abundant clonotypes was used as exploratory dynamics analysis. Separately sequenced CD4+ and CD8+ repertoires were used to assign the CD4 or CD8 phenotype of responding clones. TCRdb reran the public reads through fastp at Q25 and MiXCR, keeping productive beta chains. Identical CDR3 proteins give one entry, which carries the most common genes and DNA. The V and J calls were not made by the authors but by TCRdb's processing. Across this sample there are roughly 280,000 distinct CDR3 sequences, with roughly 8.2% seen only once. Of the sample, 22% falls within the top ten clones.

This clonotype was recorded a few times. Its antigen is unknown. Base qualities are missing; no much larger clone stands one base away. Ficoll-Paque density gradient centrifugation was the method used to isolate PBMCs. The material sequenced was PBMCs or a T cell subset sorted from them (not recorded which). The receptor was isolated from a man between 18 and 35 years old who had mild COVID-19 (a few samples of this study predate the infection). The sample titles of this study are shuffled in the database, so cell type and time point are left out; the donor was told from shared clones. The sequence links TRBV7-9 to TRBJ1-3; no D gene call is confident. In nucleotide form, the sequence is TGTGCCAGCAGCTTAGCTGGAAGGAGTCCGGACCCTGGAAACACCATATATTTT. This gives the protein CASSLAGRSPDPGNTIYF.